The clone carrying this T cell receptor beta chain was detected a few times. Arm-PCR of CDR3 regions with iRepertoire HTBI primers generated TCR beta libraries. Each CDR3 protein gets one entry after TCRdb re-called the multiplex PCR reads with MiXCR. The sample has over 400,000 distinct CDR3 sequences, approximately 14% seen once. This CDR3 has 15 residues. Trimming removed 0 bases at V and 1 base at J, with 9 bases between. Time point reported: newly diagnosed GD, antithyroid drugs for less than 3 months. The TCR library was made from RNA extracted from PBMCs. EDTA tubes were used for drawing nine milliliters of peripheral blood. This entry belongs to a study of regulatory T cells in long-lasting Graves disease. These data also formed part of another study, on T cells in Graves' hyperthyroidism and ophthalmopathy. Per that study: Patients aged 18 to 65 had newly diagnosed hyperthyroidism that had lasted under 2 months.

This clonotype originated in a woman aged 45 to 65 with Graves disease. The sequences come from peripheral blood mononuclear cells (PBMCs), collected at new diagnosis, from a patient treated with antithyroid drugs. V is TRBV12-3 or TRBV12-4 and J is TRBJ1-1; D unclear. DNA of the CDR3: TGTGCCAGCAGTTTAGCGAGGGCAGGGAACACTGAAGCTTTCTTT. It codes for CASSLARAGNTEAFF.